Sequencing of this T cell receptor (beta chain) was carried out in a study of blood T cell repertoires in COVID-19. Overall study context: Whether acute or convalescent, the COVID-19 samples came from the United States, Italy and Spain.

Authors' analysis steps: Researchers report that nucleated cell counts were estimated from reference gene primer amplification. Generated by immunoSEQ multiplex PCR, the TCRdb table keeps only in-frame clones and is missing some. V and J calls and clone size are given by that table; D and trimming were obtained from the DNA. The data contain some 150,000 clones, 70% to 90% of them singletons. Trimming shortened V by 0 bases and J by 5 bases, and 11 bases separated the two germline ends. Germline V gene data show CDR1 as SEHNR and CDR2 as FQNEAQ (reference sequence). This CDR3 has 15 amino acids. The V and J genes are TRBV7-9 and TRBJ2-1, with D possibly TRBD1 on 6 matching bases. Sequences were obtained from peripheral blood. The origin of this receptor is a woman aged 55-69 years with COVID-19, enrolled during active disease. Here the CDR3 reads CASSLAQGSHNEQFF. The CDR3 region has the DNA TGTGCCAGCAGCTTAGCGCAGGGGAGTCACAATGAGCAGTTCTTC.